The 16 T cell receptor beta chains given below trace back to one sample, sequenced in a study of cytomegalovirus exposure and HLA in healthy donors. The PCR had 60 Vbeta and 13 Jbeta primers. Produced via immunoSEQ multiplex PCR; TCRdb's table is partial and in-frame only. This table has 100,000 to 150,000 clones, 15% to 20% appearing once. Input material: PBMCs. These receptors all stem from a female donor in good health and CMV-seropositive.

This chain connects TRBV19 to TRBJ1-5; D gene ambiguous. The CDR3 sequence is 16 residues long. Germline V lookup: CDR1 LNHDA, CDR2 SQIVND (reference sequence). Deletions cut 3 bases from V and 1 base from J, with 13 bases between. CDR3: CASSIMGSGSNQPQHF. CDR3 DNA: TGTGCCAGTAGTATCATGGGGAGTGGGAGCAATCAGCCCCAGCATTTT.

In its sample, this clone was seen a few times. CDR3 sequence reads: CASSLAQGLLSGNTIYF. DNA of the CDR3: TGTGCCAGCAGCTTGGCACAGGGGTTGTTGTCTGGAAACACCATATATTTT. This chain uses TRBV5-4 with TRBJ1-3, with 7 bases aligning to TRBD1. The CDR3 extends over 17 amino acids. V lost 0 bases, J lost 1 base, and 7 bases stayed unmatched. The V gene's germline CDR1 is SGHNT and CDR2 YYREEE (reference sequence). Full variable domain (missing parts from reference TRBV5-4 and TRBJ1-3): ETGVTQSPTHLIKTRGQQVTLRCSSQSGHNTVSWYQQALGQGPQFIFQYYREEENGRGNFPPRFSGLQFPNYSSELNVNALELDDSALYLCASSLAQGLLSGNTIYFGEGSWLTVV.

The rearrangement joins TRBV19 to TRBJ1-6; D ambiguous. The ends were cut back, 1 base at V and 9 bases at J, with 19 bases in the middle. The CDR3 is 17 residues long. Looked up from germline, CDR1 is LNHDA and CDR2 is SQIVND (reference sequence). CDR3 region: CASSIAFLLRRSSPLHF. CDR3 DNA: TGTGCCAGTAGTATAGCGTTTCTTCTTCGTAGGAGTTCACCCCTCCACTTT.

V and J are TRBV7-2 and TRBJ2-7, with D perhaps TRBD1 (5 bases). CDR1 is SGHTA and CDR2 is FQGNSA in the germline V gene. V was clipped by 5 bases and J by 0 bases, with 14 bases between them. CDR3 size: 15 residues. The CDR3 DNA reads TGTGCCAGCAGCCGACAGTGGTCTAGCTCCTACGAGCAGTACTTC. It specifies CASSRQWSSSYEQYF.

This chain joins TRBV15 and TRBJ1-4; no clear D gene. The ends were cut back, 3 bases at V and 5 bases at J, with 16 bases in the middle. This CDR3 region has 16 residues. CDR1 LNHNV and CDR2 YYDKDF come from the germline V gene (reference sequence). CDR3 protein: CATSSPPSSPNEKLFF. CDR3 DNA: TGTGCCACCAGCAGCCCCCCCAGTTCGCCCAATGAAAAACTGTTTTTT.

The sample holds a few counts of this clone. The chain recombines TRBV15 with TRBJ1-3, with a weak D call TRBD1 (6 bases). The germline V and J ends were trimmed by 1 base and 4 bases, with 11 bases remaining between them. Germline CDR1 reads LNHNV; CDR2 reads YYDKDF (reference sequence). This CDR3 contains 15 residues. The CDR3 sequence: CATSRATGFGNTIYF. CDR3 in DNA: TGTGCCACCAGCAGAGCAACAGGGTTCGGAAACACCATATATTTT. Using reference TRBV15 and TRBJ1-3 for the parts outside the CDR3, the full variable domain is DAMVIQNPRYQVTQFGKPVTLSCSQTLNHNVMYWYQQKSSQAPKLLFHYYDKDFNNEADTPDNFQSRRPNTSFCFLDIRSPGLGDTAMYLCATSRATGFGNTIYFGEGSWLTVV.

This clone was counted only a few times. The CDR3 nucleotides are TGTGCCAGCAGCGTAGATTCTAGCACAGATACGCAGTATTTT. Its translation is CASSVDSSTDTQYF. The rearrangement joins TRBV9 to TRBJ2-3, with D uncertain. Germline CDR1 SGDLS, CDR2 YYNGEE. The ends were cut back, 0 bases at V and 0 bases at J, with 5 bases in the middle. This CDR3 contains 14 residues.

This clone was seen only once. J is TRBJ2-2 and V is TRBV21-1; the D call in the table, TRBD1, was not verified against the DNA. TRBV21-1 is listed as a pseudogene. This CDR3 comprises 17 residues. CDR3 in amino acids: CASNVERQGWYTGELFF. CDR3 nucleotides: TGTGCCAGCAACGTAGAAAGACAGGGCTGGTACACCGGGGAGCTGTTTTTT.

The gene calls are TRBV5-6 and TRBJ2-7, with TRBD2 identical over 8 bases. The germline V gene has CDR1 SGHDT and CDR2 YYEEEE. After removal of 4 bases from V and 2 bases from J, the junction contained 5 bases not matched to a gene. The CDR3 contains 14 residues. The CDR3: CASSRLAGTYEQYF. DNA of the CDR3: TGTGCCAGCAGCAGGCTAGCGGGTACCTACGAGCAGTACTTC.

The rearrangement uses TRBV7-9 and TRBJ2-7; 7 nucleotides agree with TRBD2. In germline, CDR1 is SEHNR, CDR2 FQNEAQ (reference sequence). The length of the CDR3 is 15 residues. With V trimmed by 5 bases and J by 0 bases, 7 bases remained unmatched. The CDR3 sequence: CASSPETSFSYEQYF. The CDR3 nucleotides are TGTGCCAGCAGCCCAGAGACTAGCTTCTCCTACGAGCAGTACTTC.

The chain has TRBV27 and TRBJ2-7; the D gene is possibly TRBD1 (5 bases). This CDR3 region has 14 residues. V lost 3 bases and J lost 4, with 13 bases in between. Germline loops: CDR1 MNHEY, CDR2 SMNVEV (reference sequence). The CDR3 DNA sequence: TGTGCCAGCAGTTTGGCAGGGTCGTCGTACGAGCAGTACTTC. Translated, it gives CASSLAGSSYEQYF.

This clone was detected a few times. The V call is TRBV11-2, the J call TRBJ2-1; 16 nucleotides agree with TRBD2. The CDR3 contains 17 residues. The junction had 9 bases not matched to a gene; V was cut back by 5 bases and J by 8 bases. Looked up from germline, CDR1 is SGHAT and CDR2 is FQNNGV. This CDR3 is CASSIMGLAGGDDEQFF. The CDR3 region has the DNA TGTGCCAGCAGCATAATGGGACTAGCGGGGGGGGACGATGAGCAGTTCTTC.

This chain connects TRBV4-2 to TRBJ2-5, with no clear D. CDR1 and CDR2 from the germline V gene are LGHNA and YNFKEQ. V was trimmed by 4 bases and J by 5 bases, leaving 14 bases between them. The CDR3 spans 14 residues. CDR3 nucleotides: TGTGCCAGCAGCCTCAATAGACAAATGGAGACCCAGTACTTC. It specifies CASSLNRQMETQYF.

This chain links TRBV14 with TRBJ2-1, with D possibly TRBD2 on 7 matching bases. Per germline, CDR1 SGHDN and CDR2 FVKESK. The ends were cut back, 4 bases at V and 5 bases at J, with 21 bases in the middle. This CDR3 has 17 residues. CDR3 sequence: CASSLLEGGGANNEQFF. CDR3 DNA sequence: TGTGCCAGCAGCCTCTTAGAGGGAGGGGGGGCAAACAATGAGCAGTTCTTC.

V and J are TRBV27 and TRBJ2-1; D may be TRBD2 (7 bases). Per germline, CDR1 MNHEY and CDR2 SMNVEV (reference sequence). V lost 6 bases and J 2 bases, leaving 11 bases between the germline ends. CDR3 size: 14 residues. CDR3 DNA sequence: TGTGCCAGCAGGACGGGGGGCCCCTACAATGAGCAGTTCTTC. Residues: CASRTGGPYNEQFF.

This chain connects TRBV4-1 to TRBJ2-5; D gene ambiguous. Trimming removed 1 base at V and 5 bases at J, with 8 bases between. The CDR3 consists of 13 residues. Germline loops: CDR1 MGHRA, CDR2 YSYEKL. The CDR3 is CASSQGRVETQYF. For the CDR3, the DNA is TGCGCCAGCAGCCAAGGTCGGGTGGAGACCCAGTACTTC.